The 23 T cell receptor beta chains below all came from one sample that was sequenced in a study of a mutant IDH1 vaccine in newly diagnosed glioma. The assay was immunoSEQ multiplex PCR, and TCRdb's table has in-frame clones only and misses some. The sample consists of about 67,000 clones, more than 70% of them appearing once. As for time point: baseline, week 1 (first vaccination visit). Sample treatment: pre-vaccination baseline after standard-of-care therapy. Specimen: peripheral blood mononuclear cells (PBMCs), collected from a glioma patient treated with radiotherapy, temozolomide or both. The source of these receptors is a woman between 18 and 30 years old with glioma. Some clones in this sample may be carry-over from other donors' samples.

The chain has TRBV4-2 and TRBJ2-5; D uncertain. In germline, CDR1 is LGHNA, CDR2 YNFKEQ. The CDR3 is 15 residues long. V dropped 1 base and J dropped 1 base, with 10 bases sitting between them. The CDR3 DNA reads TGTGCCAGCAGCCAAGCCCCAGGCCTCCAAGAGACCCAGTACTTC. It translates to CASSQAPGLQETQYF.

The chain recombines TRBV19 with TRBJ2-1; D might be TRBD2 (5 bases). Germline V lookup: CDR1 LNHDA, CDR2 SQIVND (reference sequence). CDR3 length: 14 amino acids. With 6 bases removed from V and 10 bases from J, the gap between germline ends came to 19 bases. CDR3 amino acids: CASSLTVLGYEQFF. As DNA, the CDR3 is TGTGCCAGTAGCTTAACCGTACTAGGATACGAGCAGTTCTTC. Combining the CDR3 with reference TRBV19 and TRBJ2-1 gives the whole variable domain DGGITQSPKYLFRKEGQNVTLSCEQNLNHDAMYWYRQDPGQGLRLIYYSQIVNDFQKGDIAEGYSVSREKKESFPLTVTSAQKNPTAFYLCASSLTVLGYEQFFGPGTRLTVL.

The V and J genes are TRBV2 and TRBJ2-6; no clear D. This CDR3 is 16 amino acids long. The V gene's germline CDR1 is SNHLY and CDR2 FYNNEI. Trimming removed 4 bases from V and 0 bases from J, with 10 bases in between. For the CDR3, the DNA is TGTGCCAGCAGTGGCGACACCCGCTCTGGGGCCAACGTCCTGACTTTC. It specifies CASSGDTRSGANVLTF.

The CDR3, as DNA: TGTGCCAGCAGTTTATGGAGGAGGAAGAACACTGAAGCTTTCTTT. Translating it yields CASSLWRRKNTEAFF. The chain combines TRBV28 with TRBJ1-1; D is unresolved. The CDR3 has 15 amino acids. V was cut by 0 bases and J by 1 base, with 9 bases left in between. The germline V gene has CDR1 MDHEN and CDR2 SYDVKM.

The V and J genes are TRBV10-3 and TRBJ2-1; D uncertain. Germline V gene data show CDR1 as ENHRY and CDR2 as SYGVKD. V was pared by 0 bases and J by 6 bases, with 6 bases between. This CDR3 spans 13 amino acids. The CDR3 sequence: CAISESSSNEQFF. As DNA, the CDR3 is TGTGCCATCAGTGAGTCCTCATCCAATGAGCAGTTCTTC.

The CDR3 loop is CASGGQASSYEQYF. CDR3 nucleotides: TGTGCCAGCGGGGGACAGGCAAGCTCCTACGAGCAGTACTTC. The genes are TRBV5-8 and TRBJ2-7, with TRBD1 matching over 8 bases. The CDR3 runs to 14 residues. Germline values: CDR1 SGHTS, CDR2 YDEGEE. V was clipped by 7 bases and J by 0 bases; unmatched bases: 6.

The chain uses TRBV29-1 and TRBJ2-7; 10 positions agree with TRBD2. The ends lost 5 bases at V and 6 bases at J; junction bases unmatched: 7. CDR3 length: 13 residues. CDR1 is SQVTM and CDR2 is ANQGSEA in the germline V gene. The CDR3 is CSVSSGRAPEQYF. DNA for the CDR3: TGCAGCGTTTCGAGCGGGAGGGCCCCCGAGCAGTACTTC.

This clone has more than one count but fewer than ten. The chain carries TRBV5-6 and TRBJ2-2; 7 bases are shared with TRBD1. Germline V lookup: CDR1 SGHDT, CDR2 YYEEEE. Germline trimming cut 2 bases from V and 1 base from J; bases unmatched to any gene: 5. This CDR3 spans 16 amino acids. In nucleotides, the CDR3 is TGTGCCAGCAGCTTACCACAGGGGATGAACACCGGGGAGCTGTTTTTT. Translated, it gives CASSLPQGMNTGELFF.

The J gene is TRBJ1-6, the V gene TRBV7-8; D might be TRBD1 (5 bases). The CDR3 has 14 residues. Trimming took off 8 bases at V and 11 bases at J, with 19 bases between the two ends. The germline gives CDR1 SGHVS, CDR2 FQNEAQ. CDR3 sequence (DNA): TGTGCCAGCGGAACCCGGGACCGCTCGGCACCCCTCCACTTT. It specifies CASGTRDRSAPLHF.

The chain recombines TRBV4-3 with TRBJ1-1, with D possibly matching TRBD1 (6 bases). The CDR3 covers 14 residues. Trimming took off 1 base at V and 6 bases at J, with 12 bases between the two ends. In germline, CDR1 is LGHNA, CDR2 YSLEER. In DNA, the CDR3 is TGCGCCAGCAGCCAAGCGTTGGGGGCGGCTGAAGCTTTCTTT. This codes for CASSQALGAAEAFF.

Written as DNA, the CDR3 is TGTGCCAGCAGCGACAACGGCAATCAGCCCCAGCATTTT. Translation: CASSDNGNQPQHF. The chain links TRBV2 to TRBJ1-5; D not resolved. Trimming removed 6 bases from V and 2 bases from J, with 8 bases in between. CDR1 is SNHLY and CDR2 is FYNNEI in the germline V gene. The CDR3 is 13 amino acids.

This sequence joins TRBV6-5 and TRBJ2-7; TRBD2 agrees at 11 bases. CDR3 length: 15 residues. In germline, CDR1 is MNHEY, CDR2 SVGAGI. V dropped 6 bases and J dropped 1; count of bases not matched to a gene: 5. CDR3 DNA sequence: TGTGCCAGCAGCCGCCTAGCGGGAGGATCCTACGAGCAGTACTTC. Protein: CASSRLAGGSYEQYF.

The V gene is TRBV11-2, the J gene TRBJ1-4; no clear D gene. Trimming removed 1 base from V and 7 bases from J, with 13 bases in between. The CDR3 totals 15 residues. CDR1 is SGHAT and CDR2 is FQNNGV in the germline V gene. The CDR3 sequence is CASSLGGAYSEKLFF. CDR3 nucleotide sequence: TGTGCCAGCAGCTTAGGAGGCGCGTATAGTGAAAAACTGTTTTTT.

The rearrangement joins TRBV7-9 to TRBJ2-4; TRBD1 aligns across 9 bases. J lost 9 bases, V lost 6 bases, and 3 bases had no gene match. Germline V gene sequence: CDR1 SEHNR, CDR2 FQNEAQ (reference sequence). This CDR3 region has 12 residues. CDR3 in amino acids: CASRLQGAIQYF. The CDR3 DNA reads TGTGCCAGCAGATTACAGGGGGCCATTCAGTACTTC.

The V and J genes are TRBV5-6 and TRBJ1-1; TRBD1 agrees at 11 bases. The CDR3 runs 15 residues. Germline CDR1 is SGHDT and CDR2 is YYEEEE. Germline trimming cut 4 bases from V and 2 bases from J; bases unmatched to any gene: 4. CDR3 protein: CASSPGTGGNTEAFF. The CDR3 nucleotides are TGTGCCAGCAGCCCGGGGACAGGGGGAAACACTGAAGCTTTCTTT. The full variable domain, its missing parts supplied by reference TRBV5-6 and TRBJ1-1, is DAGVTQSPTHLIKTRGQQVTLRCSPKSGHDTVSWYQQALGQGPQFIFQYYEEEERQRGNFPDRFSGHQFPNYSSELNVNALLLGDSALYLCASSPGTGGNTEAFFGQGTRLTVV.

This clone has just one count. J is TRBJ2-1 and V is TRBV2; TRBD1 aligns across 10 bases. V shed 8 bases and J 3 bases; nucleotides not matched to a gene: 4. Germline V gives CDR1 SNHLY, CDR2 FYNNEI. The CDR3 is 14 residues long. In DNA, the CDR3 is TGTGCCAGCCACCGGGACAGGGGCTACAATGAGCAGTTCTTC. Its translation: CASHRDRGYNEQFF.

CDR3 sequence (DNA): TGTGCCAGTAGTACCCACAGGGGAGAGACCCAGTACTTC. Residues: CASSTHRGETQYF. J is TRBJ2-5 and V is TRBV19; 7 bases are a match to TRBD1. This CDR3 is built from 13 residues. Unmatched junction bases numbered 3, after V lost 4 bases and J lost 4 bases. In germline, CDR1 is LNHDA, CDR2 SQIVND (reference sequence).

V usage is TRBV19 and J usage is TRBJ1-1, with unresolved D. CDR1 LNHDA and CDR2 SQIVND come from the germline V gene (reference sequence). The CDR3 is 13 amino acids. Deletions cut 3 bases from V and 6 bases from J, with 11 bases between. The chain's CDR3 is CASSMESGSEAFF. The CDR3 DNA reads as TGTGCCAGTAGTATGGAGTCGGGATCTGAAGCTTTCTTT.

J is TRBJ1-1 and V is TRBV23-1, with D maybe TRBD1 (5 bases). TRBV23-1 is an open reading frame, and its role is uncertain. This CDR3 comprises 15 residues. V shed 2 bases and J shed 3 bases, with 13 bases lying between them. The CDR3 bases are TGCGCCAGCAGTCAACCAGGGTTATTGGACACTGAAGCTTTCTTT. Encoded protein: CASSQPGLLDTEAFF.

This chain links TRBV19 with TRBJ2-3; the match to TRBD1 covers 7 bases. The germline gives CDR1 LNHDA, CDR2 SQIVND (reference sequence). V was clipped by 1 base and J by 4 bases; unmatched bases: 5. The CDR3 totals 15 residues. The CDR3 bases are TGTGCCAGTAGTATAGCCGACAGGGCGGCAGATACGCAGTATTTT. It specifies CASSIADRAADTQYF.

The rearrangement joins TRBV19 to TRBJ1-2, with 11 nucleotides matching TRBD1. V shed 4 bases, J shed 6 bases, and the junction held 1 base outside the gene matches. The length of the CDR3 is 13 residues. The germline V gene encodes CDR1 LNHDA and CDR2 SQIVND (reference sequence). The CDR3 loop reads CASSRTGGDGYTF. Here the CDR3 DNA reads TGTGCCAGTAGTAGGACAGGGGGCGATGGCTACACCTTC.

CDR3 sequence: CASSPGGAEWAYGYTF. As DNA, the CDR3 is TGTGCCAGCAGCCCCGGAGGGGCGGAGTGGGCCTATGGCTACACCTTC. The chain employs TRBV5-8 and TRBJ1-2, with D perhaps TRBD1 (5 bases). V lost 4 bases and J lost 4, with 20 bases in between. Per germline, CDR1 SGHTS and CDR2 YDEGEE. The CDR3 covers 16 residues.

This clone was counted a few times. V gene TRBV4-1 combines with J gene TRBJ1-1; D ambiguous. Deletions cut 1 base from V and 0 bases from J, with 6 bases between. Germline CDR1 MGHRA, CDR2 YSYEKL. This CDR3 contains 14 residues. The CDR3 nucleotides are TGCGCCAGCAGCCAAGGCTTCATGAACACTGAAGCTTTCTTT. It is translated as CASSQGFMNTEAFF.